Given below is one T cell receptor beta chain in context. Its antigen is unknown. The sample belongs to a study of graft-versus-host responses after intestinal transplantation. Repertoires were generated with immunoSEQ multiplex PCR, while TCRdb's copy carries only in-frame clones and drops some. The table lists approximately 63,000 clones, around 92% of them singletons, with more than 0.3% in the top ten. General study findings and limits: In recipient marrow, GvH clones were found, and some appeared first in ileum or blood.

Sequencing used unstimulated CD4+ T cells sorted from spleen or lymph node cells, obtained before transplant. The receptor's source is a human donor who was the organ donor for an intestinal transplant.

For the CDR3, the DNA is TGTGCCAGCAGTAACTATGACAGGGGTAATTCACCCCTCCACTTT. Its protein is CASSNYDRGNSPLHF. The rearrangement uses TRBV6-6 and TRBJ1-6; 8 bases map to TRBD1. The CDR3 sequence is 15 residues long. Losses at the gene ends were 5 bases for V and 6 bases for J; bases not matched to a gene: 6. Germline CDR1 is MNHNY and CDR2 is SVGAGI (reference sequence).